These 16 T cell receptor beta chains came from one sample sequenced in a study of Tregs in tolerant kidney transplant recipients (dated by TCRdb to between 2019 and 2020). Library preparation employed the immunoSEQ multiplex PCR assay. The source is immuneACCESS, and TCRdb retained only in-frame sequences with V and J called. Part of the clones is not carried over; for the studies checked, unresolved V genes explain less than half of this, and the remainder is unexplained. This sample is represented by about 94,000 clones; more than 85% of them were singletons. The ten largest clones represent approximately 0.5% of the sample. The time point label here, explained by the study, means: blood sample drawn before combined kidney and bone marrow transplant. The material sequenced was CD4+ T cells from blood, taken before the transplant. The receptors here all came from a human donor who received a combined kidney and bone marrow transplant.

A single count supports this clone. This sample also contains other DNA sequences that code for the same CDR3. This chain connects TRBV19 to TRBJ1-6; maybe TRBD1 (5 bases). Trimming cost V 6 bases and J 9 bases, with 24 bases left between them. Germline V gives CDR1 LNHDA, CDR2 SQIVND (reference sequence). The CDR3 runs 17 residues. CDR3 sequence: CASRPRGGRGEVSPLHF. In DNA form, the CDR3 reads TGTGCCAGTAGACCGCGGGGGGGAAGAGGAGAGGTTTCACCCCTCCACTTT.

The chain has TRBV5-4 and TRBJ1-2; no reliable D call. From germline, CDR1 is SGHNT and CDR2 YYREEE (reference sequence). The CDR3 is made up of 15 amino acids. Trimming took off 3 bases at V and 2 bases at J, with 14 bases between the two ends. CDR3 region: CASSSRSTGNYGYTF. The CDR3 nucleotides read TGTGCCAGCAGCTCACGATCGACGGGGAACTATGGCTACACCTTC.

This clone came up a few times. This chain connects TRBV7-9 to TRBJ1-1, with TRBD1 matching over 7 bases. Trimming cost V 6 bases and J 3 bases; bases outside gene matches: 4. This CDR3 has 13 amino acids. The germline CDR1 and CDR2 sequences are SEHNR and FQNEAQ (reference sequence). CDR3 sequence: CASRLTGDTEAFF. CDR3 DNA sequence: TGTGCCAGCAGGCTCACAGGGGACACTGAAGCTTTCTTT.

DNA of the CDR3: TGTGCCAGCAGCCGGTACAGAGGCAATCAGCCCCAGCATTTT. Protein sequence: CASSRYRGNQPQHF. V gene TRBV6-5 combines with J gene TRBJ1-5; D is unclear. Germline V gene data show CDR1 as MNHEY and CDR2 as SVGAGI. The CDR3 is 14 residues long. With 6 bases removed from V and 2 bases from J, the gap between germline ends came to 11 bases.

V usage is TRBV28 and J usage is TRBJ1-2, with D tentatively TRBD1 (6 bases). This CDR3 is 15 amino acids long. Germline CDR1 reads MDHEN; CDR2 reads SYDVKM. Trimming took off 2 bases at V and 4 bases at J, with 14 bases between the two ends. DNA of the CDR3: TGTGCCAGCAGTTTAAGAGGGCAGGGGATCTATGGCTACACCTTC. Its protein is CASSLRGQGIYGYTF.

The J gene is TRBJ2-3, the V gene TRBV29-1, with 10 bases lining up with TRBD2. CDR1 is SQVTM, CDR2 ANQGSEA, per germline. The trim removed 5 bases at V and 2 bases at J, leaving 13 bases unmatched. The CDR3 is made up of 17 amino acids. CDR3 DNA: TGCAGCGTTCGTGATAGCGGGAGGACTGATCTCACAGATACGCAGTATTTT. Translated, it gives CSVRDSGRTDLTDTQYF.

This chain links TRBV9 with TRBJ2-1, with D possibly TRBD1 on 6 matching bases. The CDR3 runs 14 residues. Germline V gene sequence: CDR1 SGDLS, CDR2 YYNGEE. V lost 4 bases, J lost 3 bases, and 11 bases lay in between. CDR3 DNA: TGTGCCAGCAGCCAAGGGGACATCTACAATGAGCAGTTCTTC. Translated: CASSQGDIYNEQFF.

The rearrangement links TRBV12-5 to TRBJ2-3, with 12 nucleotides matching TRBD2. Per the germline V gene, CDR1 is LGHNT and CDR2 is FRNRAP. This CDR3 is 16 amino acids long. After removal of 5 bases from V and 7 bases from J, the junction contained 10 bases not matched to a gene. The CDR3: CASGNALAGGPHTQYF. The CDR3 DNA follows: TGTGCTAGTGGTAACGCTCTAGCGGGAGGGCCTCATACGCAGTATTTT.

The V gene is TRBV4-2, the J gene TRBJ2-5; no firm D call. This CDR3 spans 14 amino acids. The V end was cut by 1 base, the J end by 5 bases, with 11 bases between. Germline loops: CDR1 LGHNA, CDR2 YNFKEQ. CDR3 bases: TGTGCCAGCAGCCAAGGTACCTCCCGGGAGACCCAGTACTTC. This encodes CASSQGTSRETQYF.

The CDR3 spells CASSLGQGQQSYTF. CDR3 in DNA: TGTGCCAGCAGCCTAGGACAGGGGCAGCAAAGCTACACCTTC. This rearrangement joins TRBV5-6 to TRBJ1-2; 9 bases line up with TRBD1. From germline, CDR1 is SGHDT and CDR2 YYEEEE. CDR3 length: 14 amino acids. V was pared by 4 bases and J by 9 bases, with 10 bases of the junction left unmatched.

The V gene is TRBV7-2, the J gene TRBJ2-5; 9 positions agree with TRBD2. Germline V gene lookup returns CDR1 SGHTA and CDR2 FQGNSA. The J segment lost 5 bases and the V segment lost 4 bases, leaving 8 bases of the junction unmatched. The CDR3 is 15 amino acids. The CDR3 is CASSSPTSGLETQYF. CDR3 bases: TGTGCCAGCAGCTCCCCAACTAGCGGGTTGGAGACCCAGTACTTC.

The J gene is TRBJ2-7, the V gene TRBV7-2, with TRBD1 matching 10 bases. CDR3 length: 18 amino acids. The germline CDR1 and CDR2 sequences are SGHTA and FQGNSA. V lost 5 bases to trimming and J lost 0 bases; unmatched junction nucleotides: 13. The CDR3 nucleotides are TGTGCCAGCAGCCGGGGACAGGGGCGCTTTAAAAGCTCCTACGAGCAGTACTTC. Translation: CASSRGQGRFKSSYEQYF.

This chain connects TRBV6-1 to TRBJ2-7; D is unclear. Germline V gene sequence: CDR1 MNHNS, CDR2 SASEGT. The CDR3 has 11 residues. The germline V and J ends were trimmed by 7 bases and 4 bases, with 8 bases remaining between them. The chain's CDR3 is CASTGVYEQYF. In DNA form, the CDR3 reads TGTGCCAGCACGGGTGTGTACGAGCAGTACTTC.

V is TRBV19 and J is TRBJ2-2; TRBD2 agrees at 11 bases. Losses at the gene ends were 5 bases for V and 5 bases for J; bases not matched to a gene: 7. Germline assignment: CDR1 LNHDA and CDR2 SQIVND (reference sequence). The CDR3 has 16 amino acids. The CDR3 DNA sequence: TGTGCCAGTAGTCTTAGCGGGAGGGCCGGAACCGGGGAGCTGTTTTTT. It codes for CASSLSGRAGTGELFF.

The chain links TRBV21-1 to TRBJ2-7; the table's D call, TRBD1, was not checked against the DNA. TRBV21-1 is marked as a pseudogene. The CDR3 covers 18 residues. The DNA of the CDR3 is TGTGCCAGCAGAAAATTTTACCTGGGGCAGTTGGGGCGGTACGAGCAGTACTTC. Translated: CASRKFYLGQLGRYEQYF.

V usage is TRBV6-4 and J usage is TRBJ2-5; 8 bases align to TRBD1. Gene TRBJ2-7 matches the end of the DNA better, so the J call may be wrong. Germline values: CDR1 MRHNA, CDR2 SNTAGT. The CDR3 covers 13 residues. CDR3 coding DNA: TGTGCCAGCAGTCTACAGGGGGGATACGAGCAGTACTTC. Amino acid sequence: CASSLQGGYEQYF.